This T cell receptor beta chain was sequenced during a study of blood T cell repertoires in COVID-19. Study context: Samples representing acute and convalescent COVID-19 were sourced from the United States, Italy and Spain.

All enrollees were about 18 to 95 years old and from roughly 22 US areas. How the authors handled the data: Amplification with reference gene primers provided the estimates of nucleated cell counts. Sequencing was performed with immunoSEQ multiplex PCR; in TCRdb, only in-frame clones are kept and a portion is missing. For V, J and clone size, that table is used; D and trimming come from the DNA. The sample lists roughly 500,000 clones, approximately 87% occurring once. The source material was PBMCs or T cells enriched from blood (not recorded which). The receptor's source is a woman aged 40 to 49 who had recovered from COVID-19.

The CDR3 reads CASSLGTATSYEQYF. The CDR3 DNA is TGCGCCAGCAGCCTAGGGACAGCCACCTCCTACGAGCAGTACTTC. V is TRBV5-1 and J is TRBJ2-7, with 7 bases that match TRBD1. Trimming at V came to 4 bases and at J to 0 bases, leaving 7 bases not matched to a gene. This CDR3 region has 15 residues. Germline-derived CDR1 and CDR2 are SGHRS and YFSETQ. Filled out from reference TRBV5-1 and TRBJ2-7, the complete variable domain reads KAGVTQTPRYLIKTRGQQVTLSCSPISGHRSVSWYQQTPGQGLQFLFEYFSETQRNKGNFPGRFSGRQFSNSRSEMNVSTLELGDSALYLCASSLGTATSYEQYFGPGTRLTVT.